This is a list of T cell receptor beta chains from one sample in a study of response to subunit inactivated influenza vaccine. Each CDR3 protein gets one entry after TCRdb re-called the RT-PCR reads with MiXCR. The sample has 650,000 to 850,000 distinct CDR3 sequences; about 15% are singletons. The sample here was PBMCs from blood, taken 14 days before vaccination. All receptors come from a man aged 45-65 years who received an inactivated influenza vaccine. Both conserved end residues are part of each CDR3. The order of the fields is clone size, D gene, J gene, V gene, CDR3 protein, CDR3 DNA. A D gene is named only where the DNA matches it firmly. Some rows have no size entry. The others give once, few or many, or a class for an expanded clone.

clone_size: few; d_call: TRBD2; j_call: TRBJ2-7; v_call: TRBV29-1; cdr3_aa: CSVVYGLDYSGESYEQYF; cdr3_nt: TGCAGCGTTGTGTACGGTCTGGATTATAGCGGGGAGTCCTACGAGCAGTACTTC
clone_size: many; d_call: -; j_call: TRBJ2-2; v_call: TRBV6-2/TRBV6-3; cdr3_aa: CASSYNRATGELFF; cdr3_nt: TGTGCCAGCAGTTACAACAGGGCTACCGGGGAGCTGTTTTTT
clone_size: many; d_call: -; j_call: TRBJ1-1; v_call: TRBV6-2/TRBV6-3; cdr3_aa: CASGRPNTEAFF; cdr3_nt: TGTGCCAGCGGCCGCCCCAACACTGAAGCTTTCTTT
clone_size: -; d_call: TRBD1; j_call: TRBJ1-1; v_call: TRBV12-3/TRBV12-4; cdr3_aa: CASSPTGRKTEAFF; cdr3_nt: TGTGCCAGCAGCCCGACAGGGAGGAAGACTGAAGCTTTCTTT
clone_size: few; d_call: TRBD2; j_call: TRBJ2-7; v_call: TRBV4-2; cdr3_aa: CASSQDTLAGRGEQYF; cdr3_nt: TGTGCCAGCAGCCAAGATACCCTAGCGGGAAGGGGCGAGCAGTACTTC
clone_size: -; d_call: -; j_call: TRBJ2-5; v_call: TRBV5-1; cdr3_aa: CASSWDTTLQETQYF; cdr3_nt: TGCGCCAGCAGCTGGGACACAACACTACAAGAGACCCAGTACTTC
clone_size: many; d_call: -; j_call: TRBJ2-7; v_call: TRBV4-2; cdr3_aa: CASSQGFSDYEQYF; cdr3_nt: TGTGCCAGCAGCCAAGGTTTTAGCGATTACGAGCAGTACTTC
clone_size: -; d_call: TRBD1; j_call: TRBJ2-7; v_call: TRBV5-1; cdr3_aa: CASSLDDRGEQYF; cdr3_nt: TGCGCCAGCAGCTTGGACGACAGGGGGGAGCAGTACTTC
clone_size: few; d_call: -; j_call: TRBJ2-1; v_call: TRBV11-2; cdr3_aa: CASSLDIGSLRYNEQFF; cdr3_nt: TGTGCCAGCAGCTTAGATATCGGCTCTCTGAGGTACAATGAGCAGTTCTTC
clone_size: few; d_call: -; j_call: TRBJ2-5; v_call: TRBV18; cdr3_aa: CASSHPTGSQGAQYF; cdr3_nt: TGTGCCAGCTCCCACCCTACAGGTTCCCAAGGGGCCCAGTACTTC
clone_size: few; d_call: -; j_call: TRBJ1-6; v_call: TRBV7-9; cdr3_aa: CASSPNQGGNSPLHF; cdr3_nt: TGTGCCAGCAGCCCCAACCAGGGTGGAAATTCACCCCTCCACTTT
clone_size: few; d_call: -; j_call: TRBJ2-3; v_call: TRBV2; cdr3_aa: CASSVMRGLDTQYF; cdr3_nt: TGTGCCAGCAGTGTGATGCGGGGATTAGATACGCAGTATTTT
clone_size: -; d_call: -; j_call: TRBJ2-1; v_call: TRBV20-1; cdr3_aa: CSVGSPPFDEQFF; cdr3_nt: TGCAGTGTAGGGAGCCCCCCATTTGATGAGCAGTTCTTC
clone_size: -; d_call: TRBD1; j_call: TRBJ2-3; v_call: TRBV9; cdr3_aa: CASSARRQGSSTDTQYF; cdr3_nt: TGTGCCAGCAGCGCGAGGAGACAGGGTTCTAGCACAGATACGCAGTATTTT
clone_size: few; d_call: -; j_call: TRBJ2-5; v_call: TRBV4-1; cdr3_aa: CASSLSGTAKETQYF; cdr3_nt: TGCGCCAGCAGCCTCAGCGGGACAGCCAAAGAGACCCAGTACTTC
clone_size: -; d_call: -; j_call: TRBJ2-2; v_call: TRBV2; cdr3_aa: CASSEIMAGELFF; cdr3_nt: TGTGCCAGCAGTGAAATCATGGCCGGGGAGCTGTTTTTT
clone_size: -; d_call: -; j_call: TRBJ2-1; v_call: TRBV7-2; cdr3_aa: CASSRSWGAFDNEQFF; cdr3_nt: TGTGCCAGCAGTCGAAGTTGGGGGGCGTTCGACAATGAGCAGTTCTTC
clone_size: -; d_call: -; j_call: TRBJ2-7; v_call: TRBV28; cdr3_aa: CASSLNGVASYEQYF; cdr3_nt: TGTGCCAGCAGTTTAAACGGGGTAGCGTCCTACGAGCAGTACTTC
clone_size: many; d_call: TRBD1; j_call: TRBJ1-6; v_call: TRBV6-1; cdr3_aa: CASRRPGQPHNSPLHF; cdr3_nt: TGTGCCAGCAGAAGACCGGGACAGCCTCATAATTCACCCCTCCACTTT
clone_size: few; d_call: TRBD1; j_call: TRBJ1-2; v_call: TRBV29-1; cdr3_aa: CSVRGLANYGYTF; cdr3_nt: TGCAGCGTCAGGGGGTTAGCTAACTATGGCTACACCTTC
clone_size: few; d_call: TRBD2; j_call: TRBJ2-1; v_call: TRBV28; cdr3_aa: CASDGLVHNEQFF; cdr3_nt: TGTGCCAGCGACGGACTAGTGCACAATGAGCAGTTCTTC
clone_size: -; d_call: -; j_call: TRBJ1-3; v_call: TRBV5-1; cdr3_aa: CASSLDGAPGNTIYF; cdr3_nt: TGCGCCAGCAGCTTAGACGGGGCGCCTGGAAACACCATATATTTT
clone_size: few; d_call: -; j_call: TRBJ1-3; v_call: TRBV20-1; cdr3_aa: CSVLNRDGNTIYF; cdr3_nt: TGCAGTGTTTTGAACAGAGATGGAAACACCATATATTTT
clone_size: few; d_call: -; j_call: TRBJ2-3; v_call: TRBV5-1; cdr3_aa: CASGIPATDTQYF; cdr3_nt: TGCGCCAGCGGGATTCCCGCCACAGATACGCAGTATTTT
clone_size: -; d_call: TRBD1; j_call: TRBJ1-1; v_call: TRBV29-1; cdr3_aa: CSAPSQGDTEAFF; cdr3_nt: TGCAGCGCACCATCCCAGGGGGACACTGAAGCTTTCTTT
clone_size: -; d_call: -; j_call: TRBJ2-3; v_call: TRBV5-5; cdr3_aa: CASSSRADTQYF; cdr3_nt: TGTGCCAGCAGCTCGAGGGCGGATACGCAGTATTTT
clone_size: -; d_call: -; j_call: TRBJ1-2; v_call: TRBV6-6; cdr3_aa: CASSYGESYGYTF; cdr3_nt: TGTGCCAGCAGTTACGGAGAAAGCTATGGCTACACCTTC
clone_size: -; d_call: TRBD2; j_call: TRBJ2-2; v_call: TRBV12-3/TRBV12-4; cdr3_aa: CANAHGGAGELFF; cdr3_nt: TGTGCCAACGCACATGGGGGGGCCGGGGAGCTGTTTTTT
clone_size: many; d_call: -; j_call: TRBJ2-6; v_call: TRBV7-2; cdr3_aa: CASSSGANVLTF; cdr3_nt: TGTGCCAGCAGCTCTGGGGCCAACGTCCTGACTTTC
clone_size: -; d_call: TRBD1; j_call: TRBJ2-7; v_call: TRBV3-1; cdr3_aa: CASSQARDRVYEQYF; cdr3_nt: TGTGCCAGCAGCCAAGCCCGGGACAGGGTCTACGAGCAGTACTTC
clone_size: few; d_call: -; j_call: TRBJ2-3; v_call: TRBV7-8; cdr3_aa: CASSLEYSDTQYF; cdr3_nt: TGTGCCAGCAGCTTAGAATACTCAGATACGCAGTATTTT
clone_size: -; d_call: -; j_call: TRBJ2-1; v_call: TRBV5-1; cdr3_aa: CASNVEQGGGEQFF; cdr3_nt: TGCGCCAGCAACGTGGAACAGGGAGGAGGGGAGCAGTTCTTC
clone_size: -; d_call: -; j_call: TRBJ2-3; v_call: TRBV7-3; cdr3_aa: CASSLTRLDVTDTQYF; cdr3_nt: TGTGCCAGCAGCTTAACTAGGTTGGACGTCACAGATACGCAGTATTTT
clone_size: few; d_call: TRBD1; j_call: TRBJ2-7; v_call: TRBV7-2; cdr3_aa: CASSLVPGQGFYEQYF; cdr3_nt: TGTGCCAGCAGCTTAGTACCGGGACAGGGGTTCTACGAGCAGTACTTC
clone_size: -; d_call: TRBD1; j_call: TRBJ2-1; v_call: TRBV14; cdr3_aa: CASSHPGTGSNEQFF; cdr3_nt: TGTGCCAGCAGCCACCCCGGGACAGGGTCGAATGAGCAGTTCTTC
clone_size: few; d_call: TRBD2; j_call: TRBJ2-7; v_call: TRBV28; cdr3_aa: CASSGLAHGGEQYF; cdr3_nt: TGTGCCAGCAGTGGACTAGCACATGGTGGCGAGCAGTACTTC
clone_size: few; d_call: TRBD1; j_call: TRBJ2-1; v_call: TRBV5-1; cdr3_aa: CASSPMTGWNEQFF; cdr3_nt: TGCGCCAGCAGCCCTATGACAGGGTGGAATGAGCAGTTCTTC
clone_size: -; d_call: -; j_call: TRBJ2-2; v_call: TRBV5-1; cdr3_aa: CASSLIWSGELFF; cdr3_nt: TGCGCCAGCAGCTTGATATGGTCCGGGGAGCTGTTTTTT
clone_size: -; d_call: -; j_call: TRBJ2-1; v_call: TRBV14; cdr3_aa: CASSRDVRGEPNNEQFF; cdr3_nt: TGTGCCAGCAGCCGGGACGTCAGGGGGGAACCTAACAATGAGCAGTTCTTC
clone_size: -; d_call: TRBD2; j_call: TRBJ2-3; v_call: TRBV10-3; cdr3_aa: CAISEVSSGSGEDTQYF; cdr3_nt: TGTGCCATCAGTGAGGTCTCTAGCGGGAGCGGGGAAGATACGCAGTATTTT
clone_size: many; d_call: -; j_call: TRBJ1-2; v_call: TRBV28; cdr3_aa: CASTPGGLNYGYTF; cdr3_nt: TGTGCCAGCACCCCCGGGGGCCTTAACTATGGCTACACCTTC
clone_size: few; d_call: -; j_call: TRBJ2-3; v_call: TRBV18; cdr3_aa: CASSPPVSDTQYF; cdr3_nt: TGTGCCAGCTCACCACCGGTCTCAGATACGCAGTATTTT
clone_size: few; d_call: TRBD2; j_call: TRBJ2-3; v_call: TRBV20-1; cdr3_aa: CSARTSPSDTQYF; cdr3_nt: TGCAGTGCCAGGACTAGTCCCTCTGATACGCAGTATTTT
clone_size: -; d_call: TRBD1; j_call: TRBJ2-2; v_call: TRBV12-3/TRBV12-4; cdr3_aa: CASRGQGAGGELFF; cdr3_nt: TGTGCCAGCAGGGGACAGGGGGCGGGCGGGGAGCTGTTTTTT
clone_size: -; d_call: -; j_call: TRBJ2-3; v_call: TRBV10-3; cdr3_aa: CAISVGWATADTQYF; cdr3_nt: TGTGCCATCAGTGTTGGTTGGGCCACGGCAGATACGCAGTATTTT
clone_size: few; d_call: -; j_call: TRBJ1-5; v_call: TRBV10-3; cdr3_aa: CAISQDSYSNQPQHF; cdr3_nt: TGTGCCATCAGTCAGGACAGTTATAGCAATCAGCCCCAGCATTTT
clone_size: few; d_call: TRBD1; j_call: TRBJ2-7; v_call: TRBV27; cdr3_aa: CASSSGQGAPYEQYF; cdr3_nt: TGTGCCAGCAGTTCCGGACAGGGGGCCCCCTACGAGCAGTACTTC